Below, one T cell receptor (beta chain) is given with its context. This clone was observed a few times. No cognate antigen has been identified for it. No base quality information exists; no much larger clone differs at one position. Explained via the paper, the time point label denotes: cycle 4 day 1 (C4D1), after less than 7 weeks of nivolumab. Every trial patient had relapsed after autologous stem cell transplantation, and cohorts A, B and C differed in prior brentuximab vedotin exposure. The trial cohort comprised about 60 patients with relapsed/refractory classical Hodgkin lymphoma whose best overall responses were complete response, partial response or progressive disease. Trial patients were treated with single-agent nivolumab in the multi-cohort phase II CheckMate 205 trial. An independent review committee assessed best overall response by applying the 2007 International Working Group response criteria. Trial PBMCs were collected immediately before nivolumab initiation (C1D1) and during therapy at cycle 2 day 1 and cycle 4 day 1. After peripheral blood was drawn into 8 mL Vacutainer Cell Preparation Tubes, PBMCs were isolated by centrifugation and then cryopreserved.

This sample is part of a study of PD-1 blockade in classical Hodgkin lymphoma (dated by TCRdb to 2020 to 2021). Notes on the research overall: Nivolumab dosing was 3 mg/kg intravenously every 2 weeks, continuing until either disease progression or unacceptable toxicity. To define a peripheral blood immune signature of response to PD-1 blockade in classical Hodgkin lymphoma, the study combined TCR beta sequencing with CyTOF. On the study overall, not on this receptor specifically: Baseline TCR diversity was reported to be lower in newly diagnosed patients than in healthy donors, and even lower in relapsed/refractory patients. A significant rise by C4D1 was seen in CD4+ but not CD8+ TCR diversity (p=0.0027 vs p=0.16), with the rise being most apparent in complete responders (p=0.02). The study was limited to a single clinical trial cohort, and causes of repertoire differences, possibly disease activity or prior therapy, remained undefined. Trial patients achieving complete response had baseline diversity similar to newly diagnosed patients, whereas partial responders and progressors had significantly lower diversity. Lower diversity was seen in patients whose nivolumab began less than 1 year after ASCT, and these patients were left out of later analyses so that immune reconstitution would not confound the results.

V lost 7 bases and J lost 4 bases, and the count of bases not matched to a germline gene is 8. Per the germline V gene, SQVTM is the CDR1 and ANQGSEA is the CDR2. From its cysteine to its phenylalanine, the CDR3 spans 13 amino acids. Only the CDR3 DNA stays, 39 bases, in frame from base 1. Genomic DNA was isolated using the Qiagen DNeasy kit from unsorted PBMCs as well as from negatively selected CD4+ and CD8+ fractions. TCR beta CDR3 regions were amplified by immunoSEQ multiplex PCR using primers annealing to V and J segments. A synthetic immune receptor repertoire was used to minimize amplification bias, and remaining bias was computationally removed after sequencing. Per the authors' processing: Custom Python scripts were used to quantify repertoire diversity as the Shannon entropy index. Unsorted, CD4+ and CD8+ repertoires were examined separately, except in combined analyses, for which CD4+ and CD8+ sequences were merged in silico. A clone was considered expanded if an increase in frequency of at least 2-fold after treatment relative to C1D1 was found, and a pseudocount of 0.5 was applied to clones undetected at baseline. Singleton clones were defined as clones with 0 or 1 copy at C1D1, and non-singleton clones were defined as clones with 2 or more copies. By matching protein sequences in sorted samples from the same patient, clones expanded in unsorted samples were annotated as CD4+, CD8+ or unknown. Wilcoxon tests on paired samples were used to test diversity changes from C1D1 to C4D1. As stored in TCRdb, this immuneACCESS dataset retains in-frame rearrangements with V and J assigned. A fraction of the clones does not appear; measured against another copy, unresolved V genes explain less than half of the discrepancy, and the remainder lacks a known reason. The V and J calls and clone size are taken from that table; D and trimming were inferred from the DNA. The sample yields tens of thousands of clones; roughly three quarters were counted once. Around 20% of the sample belongs to the ten largest clones.

The rearranged segments are TRBV29-1 and TRBJ1-1; a stretch of 8 junction bases matches TRBD1. Sequenced material: peripheral blood mononuclear cells (PBMCs), taken before the fourth cycle of nivolumab. The clonotype was recovered from a human donor with classical Hodgkin lymphoma. Here is the DNA: TGCAGCGGTGGACAGGGAACGGCCACTGAAGCTTTCTTT. Translated, it reads CSGGQGTATEAFF.